The present entry profiles one TCR beta chain with its context. The antigen it recognizes is unknown. No base quality information exists; no much larger clone differs at one position. These data belong to a study of memory CD4+ T cells and cytomegalovirus serostatus (dated by TCRdb to the late 2010s). For the study in its entirety: The cohort comprised roughly 35 healthy Belgian adults, 9 CMV seropositive and around 24 CMV seronegative. The study sequenced CD4+ memory TCRbeta repertoires of a Belgian cohort with known cytomegalovirus serostatus to replicate a published TCR-based CMV serostatus classifier.

Broader findings and caveats from the paper: On the Belgian cohort, the classifier built on the original framework reached a median bootstrapped AUC of roughly 0.94, with a 95% CI of 0.76-1.00. Among the 150 to 200 previously reported CMV-associated TCRbeta sequences, 65 to 85 showed up in the CD4+ memory repertoires, with each one found in between one and five individuals. The results were interpreted as suggesting that the CMV-associated TCR signature is mostly present in the CD4+ memory repertoire. Unlike the original study, which covered naive and memory CD4+ and CD8+ populations, the Belgian study sequenced only CD4+CD45RO+ memory cells. For predicting CMV serostatus, the median bootstrapped AUC was 0.95 using the original framework and almost 0.93 using a US-trained random forest.

The Quick-DNA Microprep Kit was used to extract genomic DNA from the sorted cells. Amplification of TCRbeta DNA was done with the immunoSEQ hsTCRbeta kit, following the protocol from the manufacturer. TCRbeta libraries were sequenced on an Illumina MiSeq instrument. The authors' analysis ran thus. Once out-of-frame sequences had been removed, approximately 2,000,000 distinct TCRbeta sequences were left, which works out to an average of roughly 67,000 per individual. Each individual was scored by the count of 150 to 200 previously reported CMV-associated TCRbeta sequences and the total productive distinct TCRbeta count. A beta-binomial model was reimplemented in Python, and scikit-learn random forests with default parameters were trained on data from the US cohort. Classifier performance on the Belgian cohort was summarized as median AUC with percentile confidence intervals calculated over 10,000 bootstrap iterations. TCRdb holds this immuneACCESS table with in-frame rearrangements only. Some clones are missing; in checked studies, unresolved V genes explain under half, and the rest has no known cause. Clone size and V and J calls were adopted from that table, with D and trimming inferred from the DNA. This sample is represented by under 50,000 clones; just under 80% of them were singletons. The top ten constitute approximately 0.97% of the sample.

A FACSAria II was used to sort memory CD4+ T cells, defined as single viable CD3+CD4+CD8-CD45RO+ cells. CMV serostatus was determined with a Roche Elecsys assay detecting serum IgG against CMV pp150, pp28, p38 and p52. After the samples were thawed, total CD4+ T cells were enriched through positive selection using CD4 magnetic microbeads. The samples came from a different study that was designed specifically to examine the CD4+ T cell memory repertoire. Following standard operating procedures, peripheral blood mononuclear cells were isolated and cryopreserved, while serum was kept at -80 degrees C. CD3-PerCP (BW264/56), CD4-APC (RPA-T4), CD45RO-PE (UCHT1) and CD8-Pacific Orange (3B5) antibodies were used for staining, and non-viable cells were excluded with Sytox blue. The germline V gene provides CDR1 SGHTA and CDR2 FQGNSA. A distance of 15 bases separates the germline ends of V and J, which lose 7 bases and 3 bases respectively. Measured from the cysteine to the phenylalanine, the CDR3 is 14 residues long. CDR3 DNA is the only sequence kept; it has 42 bases, read in frame from the first base.

The rearranged chain carries TRBV7-2 and TRBJ1-1; the D gene cannot be resolved reliably. The specimen sequenced was memory CD4+ T cells from blood. The TCR sequence derives from an adult in good health and CMV-seronegative. The CDR3 here reads CASTLRRSDTEAFF. The sequence in DNA is TGTGCCAGCACCCTTAGAAGGAGCGACACTGAAGCTTTCTTT. Reference TRBV7-2 and TRBJ1-1 genes cover what lies past the CDR3, so the full variable domain is GAGVSQSPSNKVTEKGKDVELRCDPISGHTALYWYRQSLGQGLEFLIYFQGNSAPDKSGLPSDRFSAERTGGSVSTLTIQRTQQEDSAVYLCASTLRRSDTEAFFGQGTRLTVV.